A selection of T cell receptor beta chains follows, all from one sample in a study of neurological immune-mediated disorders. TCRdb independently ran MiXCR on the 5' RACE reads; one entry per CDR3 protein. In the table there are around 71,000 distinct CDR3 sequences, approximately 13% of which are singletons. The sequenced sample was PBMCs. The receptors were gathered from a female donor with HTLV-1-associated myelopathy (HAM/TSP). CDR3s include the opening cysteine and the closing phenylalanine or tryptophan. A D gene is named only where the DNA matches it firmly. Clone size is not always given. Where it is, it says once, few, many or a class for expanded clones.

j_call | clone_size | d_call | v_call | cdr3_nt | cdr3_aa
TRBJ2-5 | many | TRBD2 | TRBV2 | TGTGCCAGCAGTAGTGGACTAGCGGGGGTTAAAGAGACCCAGTACTTC | CASSSGLAGVKETQYF
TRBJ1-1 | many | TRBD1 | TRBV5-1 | TGCGCCAGCAGCATTGGGGACAGTCAACCTATGAACACTGAAGCTTTCTTT | CASSIGDSQPMNTEAFF
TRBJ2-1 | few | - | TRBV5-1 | TGCGCCAGCAGCTTGTTGCAGGGCTCCTACAATGAGCAGTTCTTC | CASSLLQGSYNEQFF
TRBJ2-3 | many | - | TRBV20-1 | TGCAGTGCTAGAGGAGGTAGGGGGTCAGATACGCAGTATTTT | CSARGGRGSDTQYF
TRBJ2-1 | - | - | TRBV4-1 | TGCGCCATCAGCCGACCCCTTCCCGGGACCCACAATGAGCAGTTCTTC | CAISRPLPGTHNEQFF
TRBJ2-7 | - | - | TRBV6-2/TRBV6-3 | TGTGCCAGCAGTTACTCGACCGGGGGGCTCTCCTACGAGCAGTACTTC | CASSYSTGGLSYEQYF
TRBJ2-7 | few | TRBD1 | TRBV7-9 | TGTGCCAGCAGCTTCCAGACAACAGGGGGTAGGGACGAGCAGTACTTC | CASSFQTTGGRDEQYF
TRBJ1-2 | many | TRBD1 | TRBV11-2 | TGTGCCAGCAGCTCCGGCAGGGGGATCTACACCTTC | CASSSGRGIYTF
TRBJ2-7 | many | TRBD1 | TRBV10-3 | TGTGCCATCAGTGAGCTAGGGACAGTTTTGTCCTACGAGCAGTACTTC | CAISELGTVLSYEQYF
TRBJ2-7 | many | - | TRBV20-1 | TGCAGTGCTAGAGATCTGGGCAGGGACGAGCAGTACTTC | CSARDLGRDEQYF
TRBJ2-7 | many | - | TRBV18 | TGTGCCAGCTCACCGATGGGAGACGAGCAGTACTTC | CASSPMGDEQYF
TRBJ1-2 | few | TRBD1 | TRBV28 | TGTGCCAGCAGTTCCTCAGGGGGCGCATTTGGCTACACCTTC | CASSSSGGAFGYTF
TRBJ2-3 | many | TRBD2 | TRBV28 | TGTGCCAGCAGCCCTAGCGGGGGAGGGAATACGCAGTATTTT | CASSPSGGGNTQYF
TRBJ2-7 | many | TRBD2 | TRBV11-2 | TGTGCCAGCAGCTTAGGGGGAGGGAATCTTTACTACGAGCAGTACTTC | CASSLGGGNLYYEQYF
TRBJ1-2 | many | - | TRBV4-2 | TGTGCCAGCAGCCAAGATGTCACCTCAGGGGACTATGGCTACACCTTC | CASSQDVTSGDYGYTF
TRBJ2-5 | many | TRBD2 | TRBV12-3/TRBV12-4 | TGTGCCAGCAGTTCCCGTAGCGGGGGGGCTCAAGAGACCCAGTACTTC | CASSSRSGGAQETQYF
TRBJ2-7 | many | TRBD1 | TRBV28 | TGTGCCAGCAGCCAAACCGGGACAGGGGGGACCTACGAGCAGTACTTC | CASSQTGTGGTYEQYF
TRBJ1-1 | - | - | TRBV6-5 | TGTGCCAGCAGGAACCGGAGGACTGAAGCTTTCTTT | CASRNRRTEAFF
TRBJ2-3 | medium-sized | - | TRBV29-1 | TGCAGCGTTGGGCAGGGAGTTACAGATACGCAGTATTTT | CSVGQGVTDTQYF
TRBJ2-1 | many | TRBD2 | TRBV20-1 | TGCAGTGCTAGACCAATCCGAACTAGCGGGGGGCTCTACAATGAGCAGTTCTTC | CSARPIRTSGGLYNEQFF